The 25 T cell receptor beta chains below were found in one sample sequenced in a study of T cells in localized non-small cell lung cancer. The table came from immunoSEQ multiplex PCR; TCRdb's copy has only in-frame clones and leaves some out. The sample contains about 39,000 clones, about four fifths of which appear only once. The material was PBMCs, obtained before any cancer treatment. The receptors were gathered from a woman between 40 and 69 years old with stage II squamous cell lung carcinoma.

Here the CDR3 DNA reads TGTGCCAGCAGGCTGGGACTAGCGAACACCGGGGAGCTGTTTTTT. Translation: CASRLGLANTGELFF. J is TRBJ2-2 and V is TRBV9, with 8 bases fitting TRBD2. From germline, CDR1 is SGDLS and CDR2 YYNGEE. CDR3 size: 15 residues. J was trimmed by 0 bases and V by 5 bases; bases with no gene match: 3.

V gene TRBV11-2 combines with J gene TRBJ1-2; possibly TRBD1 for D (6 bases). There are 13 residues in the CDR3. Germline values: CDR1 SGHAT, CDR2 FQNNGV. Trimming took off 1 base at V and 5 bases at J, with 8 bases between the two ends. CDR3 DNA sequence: TGTGCCAGCAGCTTAGCAGGGGAGTATGGCTACACCTTC. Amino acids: CASSLAGEYGYTF.

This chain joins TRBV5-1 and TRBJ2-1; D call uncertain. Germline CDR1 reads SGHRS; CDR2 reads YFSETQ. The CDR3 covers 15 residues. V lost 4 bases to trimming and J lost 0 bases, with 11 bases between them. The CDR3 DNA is TGCGCCAGCAGCCAAACCCCGGTCTCCTACAATGAGCAGTTCTTC. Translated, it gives CASSQTPVSYNEQFF.

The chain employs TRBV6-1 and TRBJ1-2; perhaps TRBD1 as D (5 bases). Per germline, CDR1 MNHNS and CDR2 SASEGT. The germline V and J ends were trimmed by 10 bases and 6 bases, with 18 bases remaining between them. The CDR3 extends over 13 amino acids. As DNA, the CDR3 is TGTGCCACCATCCCAGTGAGGGGTCATGGCTACACCTTC. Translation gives CATIPVRGHGYTF.

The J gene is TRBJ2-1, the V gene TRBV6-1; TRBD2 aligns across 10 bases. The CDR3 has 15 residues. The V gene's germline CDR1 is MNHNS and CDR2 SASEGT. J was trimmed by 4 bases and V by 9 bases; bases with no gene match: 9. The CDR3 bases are TGTGCCAGTGCCCTGGGGACTAGCGCATACAATGAGCAGTTCTTC. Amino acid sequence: CASALGTSAYNEQFF.

The DNA of the CDR3 is TGTGCCAGCAGTCATAGCGGGAGGGCCTCAGGTGCTAAGGTCTACGAGCAGTACTTC. Protein sequence: CASSHSGRASGAKVYEQYF. V gene TRBV7-9 combines with J gene TRBJ2-7; 11 bases map to TRBD2. V dropped 6 bases and J dropped 3; count of bases not matched to a gene: 19. The CDR3 covers 19 residues. CDR1 is SEHNR, CDR2 FQNEAQ, per germline (reference sequence). Together with reference TRBV7-9 and TRBJ2-7, the CDR3 gives the full variable domain: DTGVSQNPRHKITKRGQNVTFRCDPISEHNRLYWYRQTLGQGPEFLTYFQNEAQLEKSRLLSDRFSAERPKGSFSTLEIQRTEQGDSAMYLCASSHSGRASGAKVYEQYFGPGTRLTVT.

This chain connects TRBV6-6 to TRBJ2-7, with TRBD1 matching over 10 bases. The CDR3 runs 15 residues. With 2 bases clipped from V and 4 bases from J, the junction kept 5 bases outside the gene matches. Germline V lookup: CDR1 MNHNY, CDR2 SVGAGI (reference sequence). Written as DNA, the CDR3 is TGTGCCAGCAGTTACGACAGGGGGCGCGGTTACGAGCAGTACGTC. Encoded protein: CASSYDRGRGYEQYV.

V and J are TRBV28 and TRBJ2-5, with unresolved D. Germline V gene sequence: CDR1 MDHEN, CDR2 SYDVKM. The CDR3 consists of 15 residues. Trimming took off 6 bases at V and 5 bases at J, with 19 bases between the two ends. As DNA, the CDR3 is TGTGCCAGCAGCCTGGGTCGCAGCCGCCAGGAGACCCAGTACTTC. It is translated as CASSLGRSRQETQYF.

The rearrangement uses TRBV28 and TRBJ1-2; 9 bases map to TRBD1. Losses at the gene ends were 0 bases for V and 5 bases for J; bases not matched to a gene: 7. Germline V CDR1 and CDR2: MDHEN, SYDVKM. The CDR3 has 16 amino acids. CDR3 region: CASSLWGQGFGYGYTF. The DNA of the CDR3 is TGTGCCAGCAGTTTATGGGGACAGGGATTTGGGTATGGCTACACCTTC.

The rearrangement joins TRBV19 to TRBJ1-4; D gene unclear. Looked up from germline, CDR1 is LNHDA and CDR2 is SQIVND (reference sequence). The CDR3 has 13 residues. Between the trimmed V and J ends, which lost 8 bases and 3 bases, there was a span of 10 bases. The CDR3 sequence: CASAGAANEKLFF. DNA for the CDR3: TGTGCCAGTGCTGGTGCGGCTAATGAAAAACTGTTTTTT. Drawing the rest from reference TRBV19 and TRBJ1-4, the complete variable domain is DGGITQSPKYLFRKEGQNVTLSCEQNLNHDAMYWYRQDPGQGLRLIYYSQIVNDFQKGDIAEGYSVSREKKESFPLTVTSAQKNPTAFYLCASAGAANEKLFFGSGTQLSVL.

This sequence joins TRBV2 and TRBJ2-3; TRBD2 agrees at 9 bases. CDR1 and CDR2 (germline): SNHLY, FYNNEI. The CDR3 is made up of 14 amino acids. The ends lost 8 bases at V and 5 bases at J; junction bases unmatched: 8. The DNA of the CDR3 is TGTGCCAGCTTAGCGGGGGAGAACGTAGATACGCAGTATTTT. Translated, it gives CASLAGENVDTQYF. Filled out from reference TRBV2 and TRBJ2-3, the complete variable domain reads EPEVTQTPSHQVTQMGQEVILRCVPISNHLYFYWYRQILGQKVEFLVSFYNNEISEKSEIFDDQFSVERPDGSNFTLKIRSTKLEDSAMYFCASLAGENVDTQYFGPGTRLTVL.

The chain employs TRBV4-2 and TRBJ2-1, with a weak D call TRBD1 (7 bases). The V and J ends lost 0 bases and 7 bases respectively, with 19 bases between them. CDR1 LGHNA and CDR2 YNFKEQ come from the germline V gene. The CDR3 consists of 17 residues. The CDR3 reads CASSQEVEAGGRNEQFF. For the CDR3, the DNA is TGTGCCAGCAGCCAAGAAGTGGAAGCAGGGGGGAGGAATGAGCAGTTCTTC.

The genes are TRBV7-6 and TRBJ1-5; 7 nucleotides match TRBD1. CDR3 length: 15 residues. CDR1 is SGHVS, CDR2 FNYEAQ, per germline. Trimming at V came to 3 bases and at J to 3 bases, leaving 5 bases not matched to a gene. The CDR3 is CASSLWTGLNQPQHF. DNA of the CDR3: TGTGCCAGCAGCTTGTGGACAGGCCTCAATCAGCCCCAGCATTTT.

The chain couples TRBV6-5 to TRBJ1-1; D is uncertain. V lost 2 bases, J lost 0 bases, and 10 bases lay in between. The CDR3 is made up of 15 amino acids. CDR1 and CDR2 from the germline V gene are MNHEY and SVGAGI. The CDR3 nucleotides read TGTGCCAGCAGTTACGGGAGACCCATGAACACTGAAGCTTTCTTT. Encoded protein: CASSYGRPMNTEAFF.

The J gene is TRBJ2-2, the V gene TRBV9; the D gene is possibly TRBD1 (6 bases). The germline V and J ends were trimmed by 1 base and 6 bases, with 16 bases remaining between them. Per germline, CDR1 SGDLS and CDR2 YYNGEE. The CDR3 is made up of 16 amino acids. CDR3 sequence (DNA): TGTGCCAGCAGCGTATATCAAGGGGGATCGGCCGGGGAGCTGTTTTTT. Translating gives CASSVYQGGSAGELFF.

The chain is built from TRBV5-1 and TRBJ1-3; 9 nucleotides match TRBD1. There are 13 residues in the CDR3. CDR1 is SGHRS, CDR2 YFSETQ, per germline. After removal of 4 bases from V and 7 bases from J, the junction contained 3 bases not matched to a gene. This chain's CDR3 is CASSPGTGNTIYF. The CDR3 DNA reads TGCGCCAGCAGCCCCGGGACAGGGAACACCATATATTTT.

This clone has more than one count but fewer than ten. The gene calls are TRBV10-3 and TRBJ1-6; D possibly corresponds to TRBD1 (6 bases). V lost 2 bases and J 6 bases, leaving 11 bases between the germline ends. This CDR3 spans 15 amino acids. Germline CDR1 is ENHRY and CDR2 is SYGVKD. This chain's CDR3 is CAISEVGGGNSPLHF. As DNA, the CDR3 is TGTGCCATCAGTGAGGTTGGGGGCGGTAATTCACCCCTCCACTTT.

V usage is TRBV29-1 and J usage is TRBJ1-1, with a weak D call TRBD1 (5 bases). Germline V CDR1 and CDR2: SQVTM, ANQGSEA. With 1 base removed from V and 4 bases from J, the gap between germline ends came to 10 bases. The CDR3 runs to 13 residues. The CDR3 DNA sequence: TGCAGCGTTGAAGTCTGGGGGACCACTGAAGCTTTCTTT. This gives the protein CSVEVWGTTEAFF.

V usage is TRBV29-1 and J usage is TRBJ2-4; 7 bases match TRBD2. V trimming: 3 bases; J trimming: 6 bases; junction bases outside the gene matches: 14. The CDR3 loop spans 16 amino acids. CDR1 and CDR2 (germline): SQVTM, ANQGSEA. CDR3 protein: CSVDGLSAREGNIQYF. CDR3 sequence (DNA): TGCAGCGTTGACGGTCTGAGCGCCAGGGAGGGAAACATTCAGTACTTC.

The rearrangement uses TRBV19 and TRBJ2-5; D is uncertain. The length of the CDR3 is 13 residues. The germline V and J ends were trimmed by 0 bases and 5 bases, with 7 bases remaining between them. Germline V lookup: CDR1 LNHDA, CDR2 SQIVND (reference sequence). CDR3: CASSIDEVETQYF. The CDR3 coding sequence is TGTGCCAGTAGTATAGATGAAGTCGAGACCCAGTACTTC.

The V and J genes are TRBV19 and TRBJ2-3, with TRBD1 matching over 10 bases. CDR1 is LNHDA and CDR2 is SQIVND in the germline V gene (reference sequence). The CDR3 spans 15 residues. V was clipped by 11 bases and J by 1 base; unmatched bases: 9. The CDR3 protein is CAASTGGEGTDTQYF. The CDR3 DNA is TGTGCCGCCTCGACAGGGGGCGAGGGCACAGATACGCAGTATTTT. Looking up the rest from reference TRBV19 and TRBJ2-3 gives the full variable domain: DGGITQSPKYLFRKEGQNVTLSCEQNLNHDAMYWYRQDPGQGLRLIYYSQIVNDFQKGDIAEGYSVSREKKESFPLTVTSAQKNPTAFYLCAASTGGEGTDTQYFGPGTRLTVL.

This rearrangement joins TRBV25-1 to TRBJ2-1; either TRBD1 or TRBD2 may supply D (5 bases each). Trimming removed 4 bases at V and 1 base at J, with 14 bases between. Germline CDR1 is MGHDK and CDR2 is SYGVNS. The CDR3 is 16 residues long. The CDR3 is CASSAPGLASYNEQFF. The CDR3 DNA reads TGTGCCAGCAGTGCCCCGGGGCTAGCTTCCTACAATGAGCAGTTCTTC. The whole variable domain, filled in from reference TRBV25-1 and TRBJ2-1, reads EADIYQTPRYLVIGTGKKITLECSQTMGHDKMYWYQQDPGMELHLIHYSYGVNSTEKGDLSSESTVSRIRTEHFPLTLESARPSHTSQYLCASSAPGLASYNEQFFGPGTRLTVL.

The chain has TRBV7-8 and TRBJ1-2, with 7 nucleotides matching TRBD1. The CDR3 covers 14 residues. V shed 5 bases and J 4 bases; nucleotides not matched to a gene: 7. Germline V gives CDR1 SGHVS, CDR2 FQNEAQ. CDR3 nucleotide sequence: TGTGCCAGCAGCATCCCGGGACAGATCTATGGCTACACCTTC. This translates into CASSIPGQIYGYTF.

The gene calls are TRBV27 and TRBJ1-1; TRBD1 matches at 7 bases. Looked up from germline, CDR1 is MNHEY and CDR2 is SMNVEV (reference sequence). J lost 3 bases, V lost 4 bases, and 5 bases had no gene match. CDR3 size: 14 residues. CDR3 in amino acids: CASSWGQTHTEAFF. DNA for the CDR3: TGTGCCAGCAGTTGGGGACAGACCCACACTGAAGCTTTCTTT.

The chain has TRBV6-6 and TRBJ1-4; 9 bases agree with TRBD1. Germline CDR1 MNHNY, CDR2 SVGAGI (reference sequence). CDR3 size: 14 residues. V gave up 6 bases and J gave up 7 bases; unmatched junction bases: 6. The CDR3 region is CASRRTGVVEKLFF. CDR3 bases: TGTGCCAGCAGAAGGACAGGGGTAGTTGAAAAACTGTTTTTT.